This TCR beta chain emerged from a study of T cells in Graves' hyperthyroidism and ophthalmopathy. Notes on the study in general: Ophthalmopathy was identified by the model a median about seven months ahead of onset.

Patients with ophthalmopathy all had a Clinical Activity Score of at least 3, a NOSPECS grade of at least 4 and duration under 3 months. V dropped 3 bases and J dropped 2 bases, with 20 bases sitting between them. Germline CDR1 LNHDA, CDR2 SQIVND (reference sequence). This CDR3 is 18 amino acids long. RNA transcripts gave rise to amplified TCR beta CDR3 regions. During a first-round RT-PCR of the TCR CDR3, the HTBI primer set was used. TCRdb passed the multiplex PCR reads through MiXCR, listing each CDR3 protein once. The sample contains 700,000 or so distinct CDR3 sequences, 14% of which appear only once. With regard to this clonotype: Its antigen remains unknown.

The TCR sequence derives from a woman between 45 and 65 years old with Graves' ophthalmopathy. The sample taken for sequencing was blood. The chain has TRBV19 and TRBJ1-3; D is ambiguous. CDR3 residues: CASSINIRAALAGNTIYF. CDR3 DNA sequence: TGTGCCAGTAGTATTAACATTCGAGCCGCTCTCGCTGGAAACACCATATATTTT.